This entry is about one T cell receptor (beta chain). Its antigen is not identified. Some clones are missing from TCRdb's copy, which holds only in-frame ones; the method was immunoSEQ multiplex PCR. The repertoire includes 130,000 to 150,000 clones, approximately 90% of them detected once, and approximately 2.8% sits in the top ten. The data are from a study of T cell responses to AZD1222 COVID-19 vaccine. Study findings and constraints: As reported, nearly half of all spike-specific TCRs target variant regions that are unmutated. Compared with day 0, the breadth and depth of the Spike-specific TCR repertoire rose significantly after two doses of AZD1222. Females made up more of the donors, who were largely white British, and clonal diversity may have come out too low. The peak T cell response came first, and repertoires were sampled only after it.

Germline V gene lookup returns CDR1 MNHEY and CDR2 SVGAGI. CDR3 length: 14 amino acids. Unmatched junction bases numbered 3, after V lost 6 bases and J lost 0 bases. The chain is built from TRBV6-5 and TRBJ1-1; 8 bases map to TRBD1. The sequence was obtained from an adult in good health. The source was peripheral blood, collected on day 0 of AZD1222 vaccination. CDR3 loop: CASSRTGLNTEAFF. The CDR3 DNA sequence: TGTGCCAGCAGCCGGACAGGGTTGAACACTGAAGCTTTCTTT.